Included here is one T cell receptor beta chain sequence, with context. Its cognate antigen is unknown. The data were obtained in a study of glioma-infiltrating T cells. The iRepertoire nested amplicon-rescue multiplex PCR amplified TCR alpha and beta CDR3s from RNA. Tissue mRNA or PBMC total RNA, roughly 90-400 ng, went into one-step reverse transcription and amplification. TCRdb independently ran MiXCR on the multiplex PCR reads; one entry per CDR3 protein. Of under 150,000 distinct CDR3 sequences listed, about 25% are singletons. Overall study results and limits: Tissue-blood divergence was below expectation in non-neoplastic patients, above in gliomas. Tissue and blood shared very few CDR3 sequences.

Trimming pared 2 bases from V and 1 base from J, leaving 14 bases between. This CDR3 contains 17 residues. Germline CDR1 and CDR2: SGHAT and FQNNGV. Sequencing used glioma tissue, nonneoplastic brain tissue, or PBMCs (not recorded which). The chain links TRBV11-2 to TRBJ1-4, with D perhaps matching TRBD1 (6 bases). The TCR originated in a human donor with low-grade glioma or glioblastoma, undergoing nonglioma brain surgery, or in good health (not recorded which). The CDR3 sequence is CASSLTLDRLTNEKLFF. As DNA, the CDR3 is TGTGCCAGCAGCTTAACCCTCGACAGGCTAACTAATGAAAAACTGTTTTTT.